There are many counts of the clone carrying this T cell receptor beta chain. Its antigen is unidentified. What was amplified from RNA transcripts were TCR beta CDR3 regions. During a first-round RT-PCR of the TCR CDR3, the HTBI primer set was used. A single record per CDR3 protein comes from TCRdb applying MiXCR to the multiplex PCR reads. The profile covers roughly 500,000 distinct CDR3 sequences, with approximately 13% appearing a single time and almost 6% taken by the ten largest. With 6 bases removed from V and 4 bases from J, the gap between germline ends came to 14 bases. This CDR3 has 14 residues. Germline CDR1 SGHNT, CDR2 YENEEA. These data originate in a study of T cells in Graves' hyperthyroidism and ophthalmopathy. General study results and limits: In the blood, most expanded thyroid clonotypes above 0.001 appeared as well. Model output signaled ophthalmopathy a median 6.5 months ahead of onset.

Newly diagnosed hyperthyroidism patients aged 18 to 65 years had disease lasting under 2 months. Clinical symptoms, serum thyroxine, TRAb, thyroid ultrasound and orbital computed tomography informed diagnoses. The chain carries TRBV11-3 and TRBJ2-3; D perhaps matches TRBD2 (6 bases). The clonotype originates from a woman in her twenties or thirties with Graves' hyperthyroidism that later progressed to Graves' ophthalmopathy. Sequencing was performed on blood. CDR3 nucleotide sequence: TGTGCCAGCAGTAGTTCGGGAGACTCAGATACGCAGTATTTT. This gives the protein CASSSSGDSDTQYF.